The 8 T cell receptor beta chains below all came from one sample that was sequenced in a study of Graves' ophthalmopathy and Graves' hyperthyroidism. Scientists amplified the TCR beta CDR3 regions from RNA transcripts. The workflow started with a first-round RT-PCR run with HTBI primers and then moved on to a second-round multiplex PCR. TCRdb re-called the multiplex PCR reads through MiXCR, storing one row per CDR3 protein. The sample shows 600,000 to 950,000 distinct CDR3 sequences, around 40% of them seen only once. Material: peripheral blood. The receptor source for this set is an adult man with Graves' ophthalmopathy.

The chain's CDR3 is CASSVDPSDRASEQYF. CDR3 nucleotide sequence: TGTGCCAGCAGCGTAGATCCCTCGGACAGGGCTTCCGAGCAGTACTTC. This chain connects TRBV9 to TRBJ2-7; 8 positions agree with TRBD1. This CDR3 region has 16 residues. Germline CDR1 SGDLS, CDR2 YYNGEE. V dropped 0 bases and J dropped 6; count of bases not matched to a gene: 11. Filled out from reference TRBV9 and TRBJ2-7, the complete variable domain reads DSGVTQTPKHLITATGQRVTLRCSPRSGDLSVYWYQQSLDQGLQFLIQYYNGEERAKGNILERFSAQQFPDLHSELNLSSLELGDSALYFCASSVDPSDRASEQYFGPGTRLTVT.

The chain has TRBV10-3 and TRBJ2-5, with TRBD1 identical over 11 bases. Per germline, CDR1 ENHRY and CDR2 SYGVKD. Trimming removed 3 bases from V and 7 bases from J; junction bases left unmatched: 7. CDR3 length equals 15 residues. The CDR3 protein is CAISDPGQGVSTQYF. For the CDR3, the DNA is TGTGCCATCAGTGATCCGGGACAGGGGGTGTCGACCCAGTACTTC.

The V gene is TRBV11-2, the J gene TRBJ2-7; no clear D. The germline V gene encodes CDR1 SGHAT and CDR2 FQNNGV. The length of the CDR3 is 14 residues. Trimming left V 5 bases short and J 4 bases short, with 15 bases between. CDR3 sequence reads: CASSPDGRNYEQYF. Here the CDR3 DNA reads TGTGCCAGCAGCCCGGACGGCCGGAATTACGAGCAGTACTTC.

CDR3 amino acids: CASSEINEQYF. The CDR3, as DNA: TGTGCCAGCAGTGAAATAAACGAGCAGTACTTC. The rearrangement joins TRBV12-3 or TRBV12-4 to TRBJ2-7; D gene ambiguous. V was trimmed by 5 bases and J by 5 bases, leaving 7 bases between them. This CDR3 is built from 11 residues.

This chain connects TRBV10-2 to TRBJ1-1; no definite D call. Germline CDR1 is WSHSY and CDR2 is SAAADI. Deletions cut 8 bases from V and 0 bases from J, with 16 bases between. The CDR3 consists of 15 residues. CDR3 DNA sequence: TGCGCCAGCTATATTACCGGGGTGATGAACACTGAAGCTTTCTTT. It codes for CASYITGVMNTEAFF.

This clonotype turned up a few times. This chain connects TRBV7-9 to TRBJ2-7, with TRBD2 matching 11 bases. Trimming took 2 bases from V and 4 from J; bases not matched to a gene: 4. Germline assignment: CDR1 SEHNR and CDR2 FQNEAQ (reference sequence). The CDR3 contains 15 residues. The CDR3 DNA is TGTGCCAGCAGCTTACTAGCGGGGGGACTGTACGAGCAGTACTTC. Residues: CASSLLAGGLYEQYF.

This chain connects TRBV25-1 to TRBJ2-7; D call uncertain. Germline V gives CDR1 MGHDK, CDR2 SYGVNS. V gave up 6 bases and J gave up 6 bases, with 15 bases separating them. This CDR3 is 13 amino acids long. The CDR3 protein is CASSQERGLEQYF. The CDR3 bases are TGTGCCAGCAGCCAAGAACGAGGCCTCGAGCAGTACTTC.

The chain has TRBV5-6 and TRBJ1-5, with 12 bases lining up with TRBD1. The CDR3 sequence is 16 residues long. Trimming cost V 0 bases and J 5 bases; bases outside gene matches: 3. CDR1 and CDR2 (germline): SGHDT, YYEEEE. CDR3 in DNA: TGTGCCAGCAGCTTGGGGGGACAGGGGGCCCATCAGCCCCAGCATTTT. The encoded protein is CASSLGGQGAHQPQHF.